The 22 T cell receptor beta chains reported below all come from one sample, sequenced in a study of technical replicates of blood from a few donors. Generated by immunoSEQ multiplex PCR, the TCRdb table keeps only in-frame clones and is missing some. This sample has around 93,000 clones; over 85% occur once, and the top ten carry 0.3% to 0.35%. Sequenced sample: T cells isolated from PBMCs. These receptors all come from a human donor in good health.

The rearrangement joins TRBV9 to TRBJ1-1; 7 bases are shared with TRBD1. The CDR3 contains 13 residues. Germline V CDR1 and CDR2: SGDLS, YYNGEE. Trimming cost V 4 bases and J 7 bases; bases outside gene matches: 7. DNA of the CDR3: TGTGCCAGCAGCACCGGGACAGCCAATGAAGCTTTCTTT. Amino acids: CASSTGTANEAFF. The full variable domain, with the rest looked up from reference TRBV9 and TRBJ1-1, is DSGVTQTPKHLITATGQRVTLRCSPRSGDLSVYWYQQSLDQGLQFLIQYYNGEERAKGNILERFSAQQFPDLHSELNLSSLELGDSALYFCASSTGTANEAFFGQGTRLTVV.

The chain links TRBV19 to TRBJ2-1; 11 bases match TRBD2. V dropped 5 bases and J dropped 7; count of bases not matched to a gene: 10. Germline CDR1 is LNHDA and CDR2 is SQIVND (reference sequence). The CDR3 is 16 residues long. The CDR3 loop reads CASSPSSGRLGNEQFF. The DNA of the CDR3 is TGTGCCAGTAGTCCTTCTAGCGGGAGGCTAGGGAATGAGCAGTTCTTC. The variable domain in full, with the rest retrieved from reference TRBV19 and TRBJ2-1, is DGGITQSPKYLFRKEGQNVTLSCEQNLNHDAMYWYRQDPGQGLRLIYYSQIVNDFQKGDIAEGYSVSREKKESFPLTVTSAQKNPTAFYLCASSPSSGRLGNEQFFGPGTRLTVL.

The genes are TRBV5-1 and TRBJ1-1; possible D gene TRBD1, 6 bases. CDR1 is SGHRS, CDR2 YFSETQ, per germline. The V end was cut by 0 bases, the J end by 1 base, with 7 bases between. There are 14 residues in the CDR3. CDR3 sequence (DNA): TGCGCCAGCAGCTTGGGCAGGGGGAACACTGAAGCTTTCTTT. Translated, it gives CASSLGRGNTEAFF.

This rearrangement joins TRBV10-3 to TRBJ1-1; D possibly corresponds to TRBD1 (6 bases). Germline CDR1 is ENHRY and CDR2 is SYGVKD. The V end was cut by 9 bases, the J end by 4 bases, with 12 bases between. The CDR3 is 12 residues long. CDR3 loop: CAINRDTTEAFF. CDR3 DNA: TGTGCCATAAACCGGGACACCACTGAAGCTTTCTTT.

The count of this clone is one. The J gene is TRBJ1-6, the V gene TRBV5-1, with D perhaps matching TRBD1 (5 bases). The CDR3 sequence is 14 residues long. V lost 4 bases, J lost 10 bases, and 15 bases lay in between. Germline-derived CDR1 and CDR2 are SGHRS and YFSETQ. The CDR3 reads CASSPREVGSPLHF. The CDR3 region has the DNA TGCGCCAGCAGCCCCAGGGAGGTCGGATCACCCCTCCACTTT. The whole variable domain, filled in from reference TRBV5-1 and TRBJ1-6, reads KAGVTQTPRYLIKTRGQQVTLSCSPISGHRSVSWYQQTPGQGLQFLFEYFSETQRNKGNFPGRFSGRQFSNSRSEMNVSTLELGDSALYLCASSPREVGSPLHFGNGTRLTVT.

The chain uses TRBV6-1 and TRBJ1-1; D is unresolved. This CDR3 spans 14 amino acids. The V gene lost 2 bases and the J gene lost 3 bases, with 10 bases spanning the gap. Germline V CDR1 and CDR2: MNHNS, SASEGT. The CDR3 loop reads CASSESWAYTEAFF. The CDR3 nucleotides read TGTGCCAGCAGTGAATCCTGGGCTTACACTGAAGCTTTCTTT.

The count of this clone is one. The chain couples TRBV19 to TRBJ1-4; no firm D call. Per the germline V gene, CDR1 is LNHDA and CDR2 is SQIVND (reference sequence). CDR3 length: 13 amino acids. V was clipped by 6 bases and J by 8 bases, with 13 bases between them. The CDR3 nucleotides read TGTGCCAGTAGGAGGAGGGTTCAAGAAAAACTGTTTTTT. This translates into CASRRRVQEKLFF.

The chain employs TRBV10-2 and TRBJ2-2, with D unresolved. Germline-derived CDR1 and CDR2 are WSHSY and SAAADI. The CDR3 is 15 amino acids. V was cut by 1 base and J by 4 bases, with 10 bases left in between. This CDR3 is CASSEFSPGTGELFF. DNA for the CDR3: TGCGCCAGCAGTGAGTTTAGTCCTGGCACCGGGGAGCTGTTTTTT.

The chain has TRBV30 and TRBJ1-2, with 7 bases identical to TRBD1. The CDR3 is made up of 15 amino acids. V shed 1 base and J 2 bases; nucleotides not matched to a gene: 7. Germline V gene sequence: CDR1 GTSNPN, CDR2 SVGIG (reference sequence). The CDR3 nucleotides are TGTGCCTGGAGTGCGACGACAGGGTACAACTATGGCTACACCTTC. Translated: CAWSATTGYNYGYTF.

The chain joins TRBV11-1 to TRBJ2-5; tentatively, D is TRBD2 (6 bases). This CDR3 spans 13 amino acids. Deletions cut 5 bases from V and 2 bases from J, with 9 bases between. Germline V gene sequence: CDR1 SGHAT, CDR2 FQDESV (reference sequence). CDR3 protein: CASSKGTQETQYF. The DNA of the CDR3 is TGTGCCAGCAGCAAGGGGACTCAAGAGACCCAGTACTTC.

The rearrangement links TRBV5-4 to TRBJ2-1; a weak D match, TRBD2 (6 bases). The V and J ends lost 4 bases and 4 bases respectively, with 12 bases between them. Germline V gives CDR1 SGHNT, CDR2 YYREEE (reference sequence). The CDR3 consists of 14 residues. CDR3 in amino acids: CASSRGTQYNEQFF. In DNA form, the CDR3 reads TGTGCCAGCAGCCGCGGGACCCAATACAATGAGCAGTTCTTC.

The rearrangement joins TRBV7-9 to TRBJ1-2, with TRBD1 matching 9 bases. The CDR3 is 14 residues long. J gave up 5 bases and V 5 bases, and 6 bases lay outside the gene matches. Looked up from germline, CDR1 is SEHNR and CDR2 is FQNEAQ (reference sequence). The CDR3 DNA is TGTGCCAGCAGCCAAACACAGGGGGCGTATGGCTACACCTTC. Translation: CASSQTQGAYGYTF.

The rearrangement uses TRBV29-1 and TRBJ2-7; D unclear. This CDR3 is built from 13 residues. CDR1 is SQVTM, CDR2 ANQGSEA, per germline. V was cut by 1 base and J by 3 bases, with 10 bases left in between. The CDR3 spells CSVEGGQFYEQYF. CDR3 DNA: TGCAGCGTTGAAGGTGGGCAGTTCTACGAGCAGTACTTC.

V is TRBV19 and J is TRBJ1-5; 7 positions agree with TRBD1. The CDR3 extends over 15 amino acids. The germline gives CDR1 LNHDA, CDR2 SQIVND (reference sequence). Trimming took 3 bases from V and 7 from J; bases not matched to a gene: 9. The CDR3: CASSILTGVGQPQHF. The CDR3 nucleotides are TGTGCCAGTAGTATTCTTACAGGGGTAGGGCAGCCCCAGCATTTT.

The chain combines TRBV27 with TRBJ2-1; D is possibly TRBD1 (5 bases). Germline V gene sequence: CDR1 MNHEY, CDR2 SMNVEV (reference sequence). The CDR3 is 14 amino acids. V lost 0 bases and J 10 bases, leaving 13 bases between the germline ends. CDR3 protein: CASSLSGVLGEQFF. The CDR3 DNA sequence: TGTGCCAGCAGTTTATCAGGGGTCCTCGGGGAGCAGTTCTTC.

The chain links TRBV11-3 to TRBJ2-7; 10 nucleotides agree with TRBD2. Trimming cost V 5 bases and J 0 bases; bases outside gene matches: 10. Per germline, CDR1 SGHNT and CDR2 YENEEA. There are 17 residues in the CDR3. The CDR3 is CASSRTSGFPSSYEQYF. The CDR3 nucleotides are TGTGCCAGCAGCCGGACTAGCGGTTTCCCTAGCTCCTACGAGCAGTACTTC. Variable domain in full (rest from reference TRBV11-3 and TRBJ2-7): EAGVVQSPRYKIIEKKQPVAFWCNPISGHNTLYWYLQNLGQGPELLIRYENEEAVDDSQLPKDRFSAERLKGVDSTLKIQPAELGDSAVYLCASSRTSGFPSSYEQYFGPGTRLTVT.

The chain combines TRBV6-5 with TRBJ1-2; D not resolved. Looked up from germline, CDR1 is MNHEY and CDR2 is SVGAGI. The CDR3 runs 14 residues. Trimming shortened V by 8 bases and J by 4 bases, and 17 bases separated the two germline ends. This chain's CDR3 is CASVAVAGSYGYTF. DNA of the CDR3: TGTGCCAGCGTGGCGGTGGCTGGGAGCTATGGCTACACCTTC.

This CDR3 is CASSGRDAFVEQYF. The CDR3 DNA reads TGTGCCAGCAGCGGGCGGGACGCCTTTGTCGAGCAGTACTTC. The rearrangement joins TRBV6-5 to TRBJ2-7, with D tentatively TRBD2 (6 bases). The germline V gene encodes CDR1 MNHEY and CDR2 SVGAGI. The CDR3 runs 14 residues. V was clipped by 6 bases and J by 6 bases, with 18 bases between them.

The rearrangement uses TRBV4-1 and TRBJ1-5; 9 bases fit TRBD1. Germline lookup yields CDR1 MGHRA and CDR2 YSYEKL. Losses at the gene ends were 0 bases for V and 4 bases for J; bases not matched to a gene: 7. CDR3 length equals 17 residues. CDR3 region: CASSQDNWGTGNQPQHF. The DNA of the CDR3 is TGCGCCAGCAGCCAAGATAATTGGGGGACAGGGAATCAGCCCCAGCATTTT.

The chain carries TRBV28 and TRBJ2-7, with 7 bases that match TRBD2. With 5 bases clipped from V and 1 base from J, the junction kept 2 bases outside the gene matches. CDR1 MDHEN and CDR2 SYDVKM come from the germline V gene. The CDR3 contains 13 residues. The CDR3 region is CASSNSGSYEQYF. The CDR3 coding sequence is TGTGCCAGCAGTAATAGCGGGTCCTACGAGCAGTACTTC.

This clone was observed a single time. V usage is TRBV2 and J usage is TRBJ2-2, with D perhaps matching TRBD2 (6 bases). Germline V lookup: CDR1 SNHLY, CDR2 FYNNEI. V lost 2 bases and J lost 0, with 7 bases in between. CDR3 length equals 15 residues. This CDR3 is CASSERRANTGELFF. The CDR3, as DNA: TGTGCCAGCAGTGAAAGGAGGGCGAACACCGGGGAGCTGTTTTTT. Full variable domain (remainder filled in from reference TRBV2 and TRBJ2-2): EPEVTQTPSHQVTQMGQEVILRCVPISNHLYFYWYRQILGQKVEFLVSFYNNEISEKSEIFDDQFSVERPDGSNFTLKIRSTKLEDSAMYFCASSERRANTGELFFGEGSRLTVL.

The chain is built from TRBV11-2 and TRBJ2-7; TRBD2 matches 10 bases. The CDR3 runs to 14 residues. With V trimmed by 8 bases and J by 0 bases, 4 bases remained unmatched. Germline values: CDR1 SGHAT, CDR2 FQNNGV. The CDR3 is CASSPSGSSYEQYF. The CDR3 region has the DNA TGTGCCAGCTCTCCTAGCGGGAGCTCCTACGAGCAGTACTTC.